These 29 T cell receptor beta chains were sequenced from one sample in a study of blood T cell repertoires in COVID-19. Clones were sequenced by immunoSEQ multiplex PCR, and TCRdb holds only the in-frame ones, with some missing. The repertoire holds some 58,000 clones, 65% to 90% seen once, with roughly 10% in the top ten. The sample comprised peripheral blood. The receptors stem from a man in his forties or fifties with COVID-19, enrolled during active disease.

In its sample, this clone was seen a few times. V gene TRBV18 combines with J gene TRBJ2-7; possible D gene TRBD1, 5 bases. This CDR3 is 12 amino acids long. Trimming removed 6 bases at V and 3 bases at J, with 9 bases between. Germline V gives CDR1 KGHSH, CDR2 LQKENI. DNA for the CDR3: TGTGCCAGCTCGTCTACAGGCTACGAGCAGTACTTC. Residues: CASSSTGYEQYF.

This chain uses TRBV28 with TRBJ1-1; maybe TRBD1 (5 bases). The length of the CDR3 is 14 residues. V lost 7 bases and J 5 bases, leaving 17 bases between the germline ends. Germline V gene lookup returns CDR1 MDHEN and CDR2 SYDVKM. Here the CDR3 reads CASTLDSYGTEAFF. CDR3 DNA sequence: TGTGCCAGCACCCTAGACAGTTACGGGACTGAAGCTTTCTTT.

V and J are TRBV5-4 and TRBJ1-1, with 8 nucleotides matching TRBD1. Per the germline V gene, CDR1 is SGHNT and CDR2 is YYREEE (reference sequence). The J segment lost 4 bases and the V segment lost 4 bases, leaving 6 bases of the junction unmatched. CDR3 length: 14 amino acids. DNA for the CDR3: TGTGCCAGCAGCCCAGGGACAGGAGCCACTGAAGCTTTCTTT. Its protein product is CASSPGTGATEAFF.

This clone has more than one count but fewer than ten. V and J are TRBV4-3 and TRBJ1-5, with 8 bases aligning to TRBD1. This CDR3 is built from 14 residues. Looked up from germline, CDR1 is LGHNA and CDR2 is YSLEER. V trimming: 4 bases; J trimming: 7 bases; junction bases outside the gene matches: 6. CDR3 in amino acids: CASSPDRGGQPQHF. The CDR3, as DNA: TGCGCCAGCAGCCCCGACAGGGGAGGCCAGCCCCAGCATTTT.

This chain joins TRBV25-1 and TRBJ1-1; no definite D call. This CDR3 is built from 12 residues. Germline CDR1 reads MGHDK; CDR2 reads SYGVNS. V lost 3 bases and J lost 11, with 13 bases in between. CDR3 nucleotides: TGTGCCAGCAGTGACTCAGGACTGGCGGCTTTCTTT. This sequence encodes CASSDSGLAAFF. The whole variable domain, remainder taken from reference TRBV25-1 and TRBJ1-1, is EADIYQTPRYLVIGTGKKITLECSQTMGHDKMYWYQQDPGMELHLIHYSYGVNSTEKGDLSSESTVSRIRTEHFPLTLESARPSHTSQYLCASSDSGLAAFFGQGTRLTVV.

This sequence joins TRBV11-2 and TRBJ2-7, with D perhaps assigned TRBD1 or TRBD2 (6 bases each). Germline CDR1 reads SGHAT; CDR2 reads FQNNGV. The CDR3 is 15 residues long. Trimming left V 4 bases short and J 0 bases short, with 13 bases between. The CDR3 region is CASSSEGGSSYEQYF. In DNA form, the CDR3 reads TGTGCCAGCAGCTCAGAGGGGGGAAGCTCCTACGAGCAGTACTTC.

The chain recombines TRBV12-3 or TRBV12-4 with TRBJ2-7, with D unresolved. The CDR3 has 12 residues. V lost 2 bases to trimming and J lost 4 bases, with 6 bases between them. The CDR3 sequence: CASSLTGYEQYF. In DNA form, the CDR3 reads TGTGCCAGCAGTTTAACCGGTTACGAGCAGTACTTC.

As to this clone: A much more abundant neighbour one base away suggests this may be a read error. The J gene is TRBJ2-1, the V gene TRBV6-4; D is unresolved. The V end lost 4 bases, the J end lost 6 bases, and 10 bases lay between the germline ends. The CDR3 is 13 amino acids. Germline V gene data show CDR1 as MRHNA and CDR2 as SNTAGT. The CDR3 DNA reads TGTGCCAGCAGTGGCGGCGACTCCAATGAGCAGTTCTTC. Translated, it gives CASSGGDSNEQFF.

This clone is medium-sized (0.01 to 0.1%). The chain combines TRBV10-3 with TRBJ1-5, with 7 nucleotides matching TRBD1. Germline CDR1 ENHRY, CDR2 SYGVKD. This CDR3 spans 14 amino acids. V shed 7 bases and J 6 bases; nucleotides not matched to a gene: 9. CDR3 DNA sequence: TGTGCCATCAAGGAGGGGGCTTTGAGTCAGCCCCAGCATTTT. Its protein is CAIKEGALSQPQHF.

This chain connects TRBV19 to TRBJ2-5; 8 bases are shared with TRBD1. Germline V lookup: CDR1 LNHDA, CDR2 SQIVND (reference sequence). The CDR3 sequence is 16 residues long. Trimming at V came to 3 bases and at J to 2 bases, leaving 8 bases not matched to a gene. The CDR3 sequence: CASSISPGTGQETQYF. The CDR3 DNA is TGTGCCAGTAGTATCTCCCCCGGGACAGGACAAGAGACCCAGTACTTC.

V is TRBV11-2 and J is TRBJ2-1; possible D gene TRBD2, 5 bases. Germline CDR1 reads SGHAT; CDR2 reads FQNNGV. Trimming pared 5 bases from V and 3 bases from J, leaving 17 bases between. This CDR3 spans 16 amino acids. DNA of the CDR3: TGTGCCAGCAGCGATATTGAACCACTAGTCTACAATGAGCAGTTCTTC. Residues: CASSDIEPLVYNEQFF.

The rearrangement links TRBV6-5 to TRBJ2-5; possibly TRBD1 for D (6 bases). Trimming took 5 bases from V and 5 from J, leaving 15 bases between them. CDR3 length: 14 amino acids. Germline assignment: CDR1 MNHEY and CDR2 SVGAGI. CDR3 protein: CASSQIQGTETQYF. DNA for the CDR3: TGTGCCAGCAGTCAGATACAGGGTACGGAGACCCAGTACTTC.

This chain connects TRBV9 to TRBJ1-1; a possible D gene is TRBD1 (5 bases). The germline V and J ends were trimmed by 0 bases and 2 bases, with 8 bases remaining between them. The germline gives CDR1 SGDLS, CDR2 YYNGEE. The CDR3 extends over 14 amino acids. The CDR3 region is CASSVGQTNTEAFF. The CDR3 DNA reads TGTGCCAGCAGCGTAGGACAGACCAACACTGAAGCTTTCTTT.

The chain carries TRBV25-1 and TRBJ2-1; 10 bases line up with TRBD2. CDR1 is MGHDK and CDR2 is SYGVNS in the germline V gene. Trimming cost V 4 bases and J 0 bases; bases outside gene matches: 9. CDR3 length: 18 residues. CDR3 sequence: CASSGGLADESSYNEQFF. Here the CDR3 DNA reads TGTGCCAGCAGTGGTGGACTAGCGGATGAGAGCTCCTACAATGAGCAGTTCTTC. The complete variable domain, with remaining parts taken from reference TRBV25-1 and TRBJ2-1, reads EADIYQTPRYLVIGTGKKITLECSQTMGHDKMYWYQQDPGMELHLIHYSYGVNSTEKGDLSSESTVSRIRTEHFPLTLESARPSHTSQYLCASSGGLADESSYNEQFFGPGTRLTVL.

The chain employs TRBV18 and TRBJ1-2, with 9 bases identical to TRBD1. V shed 4 bases and J 4 bases; nucleotides not matched to a gene: 7. CDR3 length: 15 residues. The V gene's germline CDR1 is KGHSH and CDR2 LQKENI. The CDR3 loop is CASSQIGQGSYGYTF. CDR3 in DNA: TGTGCCAGCTCACAAATCGGACAGGGGAGCTATGGCTACACCTTC.

The rearrangement links TRBV5-1 to TRBJ2-1; maybe TRBD2 (6 bases). The germline V gene encodes CDR1 SGHRS and CDR2 YFSETQ. The CDR3 sequence is 12 residues long. The germline V and J ends were trimmed by 9 bases and 9 bases, with 16 bases remaining between them. DNA of the CDR3: TGCGCCACCAGACATATCGGGGGTGAGCAGTTCTTC. Its translation: CATRHIGGEQFF.

The chain has TRBV6-2 or TRBV6-3 and TRBJ2-5, with D perhaps matching TRBD1 (5 bases). The CDR3 spans 13 residues. The ends were cut back, 5 bases at V and 6 bases at J, with 13 bases in the middle. The germline gives CDR1 MNHEY, CDR2 SVGEGT. The CDR3 coding sequence is TGTGCCAGCAGTGACAGTCCTCAACAGACCCAGTACTTC. Its protein product is CASSDSPQQTQYF.

This clone appeared a single time. The chain employs TRBV2 and TRBJ2-1; 8 bases are a match to TRBD2. The CDR3 covers 15 residues. In germline, CDR1 is SNHLY, CDR2 FYNNEI. After removal of 7 bases from V and 7 bases from J, the junction contained 12 bases not matched to a gene. As DNA, the CDR3 is TGTGCCAGCACGGGGGGGCCCAGCCCCGCGAATGAGCAGTTCTTC. It is translated as CASTGGPSPANEQFF.

The gene calls are TRBV5-5 and TRBJ2-1; no firm D call. The CDR3 consists of 15 residues. The germline V gene has CDR1 SGHKS and CDR2 YYEKEE (reference sequence). V was pared by 2 bases and J by 1 base, with 10 bases between. As DNA, the CDR3 is TGTGCCAGCAGCTTTATTGAGCGATCCTACAATGAGCAGTTCTTC. Translation gives CASSFIERSYNEQFF.

This chain connects TRBV28 to TRBJ1-2, with TRBD1 as a possible D gene (5 bases). The V gene's germline CDR1 is MDHEN and CDR2 SYDVKM. V lost 3 bases to trimming and J lost 7 bases, with 18 bases between them. This CDR3 contains 15 residues. The CDR3 sequence: CASSFGGGWSSGYTF. CDR3 coding DNA: TGTGCCAGCAGTTTTGGGGGGGGTTGGAGTAGTGGCTACACCTTC.

This rearrangement joins TRBV18 to TRBJ1-3; 7 bases are a match to TRBD1. Trimming cost V 2 bases and J 0 bases; bases outside gene matches: 7. Germline V CDR1 and CDR2: KGHSH, LQKENI. The CDR3 sequence is 17 residues long. The CDR3 loop is CASSPGGTALSGNTIYF. CDR3 DNA: TGTGCCAGCTCACCAGGCGGGACAGCCCTCTCTGGAAACACCATATATTTT.

This chain joins TRBV6-2 or TRBV6-3 and TRBJ2-2, with 8 positions matching TRBD2. Trimming removed 4 bases from V and 3 bases from J; junction bases left unmatched: 4. CDR1 is MNHEY and CDR2 is SVGEGT in the germline V gene. The CDR3 is 15 residues long. The CDR3 bases are TGTGCCAGCAGTTCCAAGCGGGGGTACACCGGGGAGCTGTTTTTT. It is translated as CASSSKRGYTGELFF.

V gene TRBV7-8 combines with J gene TRBJ1-5, with a possible D match to TRBD1 (6 bases). Trimming left V 5 bases short and J 1 base short, with 18 bases between. Germline assignment: CDR1 SGHVS and CDR2 FQNEAQ. This CDR3 is built from 17 residues. The CDR3 DNA is TGTGCCAGCAGCACGGCCAGGGGTACGGCCAGCAATCAGCCCCAGCATTTT. This codes for CASSTARGTASNQPQHF.

This chain joins TRBV19 and TRBJ1-2; tentatively, D is TRBD1 (6 bases). Germline V gene sequence: CDR1 LNHDA, CDR2 SQIVND (reference sequence). CDR3 length: 15 amino acids. Trimming cost V 7 bases and J 4 bases, with 19 bases left between them. The CDR3 reads CASTTGSERFYGYTF. In DNA form, the CDR3 reads TGTGCCAGTACCACAGGGTCCGAGAGGTTCTATGGCTACACCTTC.

Written as DNA, the CDR3 is TGTGCCAGCAGTGACAGAGGCGCCTACGAGCAGTACTTC. This gives the protein CASSDRGAYEQYF. This sequence joins TRBV6-1 and TRBJ2-7; no clear D gene. V lost 3 bases, J lost 2 bases, and 8 bases lay in between. The CDR3 has 13 amino acids. Germline values: CDR1 MNHNS, CDR2 SASEGT.

V gene TRBV19 combines with J gene TRBJ1-6; D remains ambiguous. The V gene's germline CDR1 is LNHDA and CDR2 SQIVND (reference sequence). The CDR3 extends over 17 amino acids. Trimming pared 7 bases from V and 0 bases from J, leaving 16 bases between. DNA of the CDR3: TGTGCCAGTACCCCTACTTCGGGGAGCTCCTATAATTCACCCCTCCACTTT. As protein: CASTPTSGSSYNSPLHF. Full variable domain (missing parts from reference TRBV19 and TRBJ1-6): DGGITQSPKYLFRKEGQNVTLSCEQNLNHDAMYWYRQDPGQGLRLIYYSQIVNDFQKGDIAEGYSVSREKKESFPLTVTSAQKNPTAFYLCASTPTSGSSYNSPLHFGNGTRLTVT.

The chain couples TRBV6-4 to TRBJ2-3, with D perhaps TRBD2 (6 bases). The germline V gene has CDR1 MRHNA and CDR2 SNTAGT. This CDR3 spans 16 amino acids. Trimming took off 2 bases at V and 4 bases at J, with 16 bases between the two ends. The CDR3 DNA reads as TGTGCCAGCAGTGACGGGACTGGGACCGCACCAGATACGCAGTATTTT. Its protein is CASSDGTGTAPDTQYF.

CDR3 sequence (DNA): TGTGCCAGCAGCATTCCCGGACTAGCGGGAGACACCGGGGAGCTGTTTTTT. It is translated as CASSIPGLAGDTGELFF. J is TRBJ2-2 and V is TRBV7-3; 13 bases agree with TRBD2. The germline CDR1 and CDR2 sequences are SGHTA and FQGTGA. V gave up 5 bases and J gave up 3 bases; unmatched junction bases: 6. This CDR3 region has 17 residues. Complete variable domain (other parts from reference TRBV7-3 and TRBJ2-2): GAGVSQTPSNKVTEKGKYVELRCDPISGHTALYWYRQSLGQGPEFLIYFQGTGAADDSGLPNDRFFAVRPEGSVSTLKIQRTERGDSAVYLCASSIPGLAGDTGELFFGEGSRLTVL.

The rearrangement uses TRBV2 and TRBJ1-1; 8 bases match TRBD1. This CDR3 has 15 amino acids. Germline-derived CDR1 and CDR2 are SNHLY and FYNNEI. V was clipped by 1 base and J by 5 bases; unmatched bases: 6. The CDR3 sequence is CASSEDRGVETEAFF. The CDR3 DNA reads as TGTGCCAGCAGTGAAGACAGGGGGGTGGAGACTGAAGCTTTCTTT.